Each of the 32 T cell receptor beta chains below was sequenced from the same sample in a study of CD8 T cells in ankylosing spondylitis. MiXCR was run by TCRdb on the 5' RACE reads, yielding one entry per CDR3 protein. The sample consists of 20,000 to 25,000 distinct CDR3 sequences, roughly 13% of them appearing once. The sequenced sample consisted of blood. The receptors were gathered from a male donor with ankylosing spondylitis or in good health (not recorded which).

The gene calls are TRBV20-1 and TRBJ2-2; weak D call: TRBD2 (6 bases). Germline V gene sequence: CDR1 DFQATT, CDR2 SNEGSKA (reference sequence). The CDR3 runs 13 residues. Trimming shortened V by 6 bases and J by 4 bases, and 12 bases separated the two germline ends. The CDR3 nucleotides are TGCAGTGCGGCGGGGCGAGGCACCGGGGAGCTGTTTTTT. Encoded protein: CSAAGRGTGELFF.

This clonotype was counted at least ten times. The chain links TRBV11-2 to TRBJ2-7, with D unresolved. V was cut by 3 bases and J by 2 bases, with 5 bases left in between. CDR1 and CDR2 from the germline V gene are SGHAT and FQNNGV. This CDR3 has 12 amino acids. Here the CDR3 DNA reads TGTGCCAGCAGCTTTACTCCCTACGAGCAGTACGTC. This gives the protein CASSFTPYEQYV.

The rearrangement joins TRBV29-1 to TRBJ2-1; 7 bases line up with TRBD2. J gave up 6 bases and V 2 bases, and 4 bases lay outside the gene matches. This CDR3 has 13 residues. Germline CDR1 is SQVTM and CDR2 is ANQGSEA. The CDR3 here is CSVERRESNEQFF. In DNA, the CDR3 is TGCAGCGTTGAAAGGCGGGAGAGCAATGAGCAGTTCTTC.

This clonotype was counted only a few times. The chain joins TRBV21-1 to TRBJ2-1; the listed D gene, TRBD2, was not tested against the DNA. TRBV21-1 is recorded as a pseudogene. This CDR3 is 15 amino acids long. The CDR3 bases are TGTGCCAGCAGCAAAGGGACTAGCGGTAACAATGAGCAGTTCTTC. Its protein is CASSKGTSGNNEQFF.

This clonotype was seen only a few times. The J gene is TRBJ2-1, the V gene TRBV20-1; 8 nucleotides match TRBD2. The CDR3 has 13 amino acids. The junction had 6 bases not matched to a gene; V was cut back by 4 bases and J by 7 bases. The germline V gene has CDR1 DFQATT and CDR2 SNEGSKA (reference sequence). CDR3 sequence: CSAIAGLSNEQFF. In DNA form, the CDR3 reads TGCAGTGCTATAGCGGGGCTTTCTAATGAGCAGTTCTTC.

The V and J genes are TRBV3-1 and TRBJ1-1; D may be TRBD1 (6 bases). The germline gives CDR1 LGHDT, CDR2 YNNKEL (reference sequence). The CDR3 consists of 12 residues. Between the trimmed V and J ends, which lost 3 bases and 6 bases, there was a span of 8 bases. The CDR3 spells CASSHGQSEAFF. In DNA form, the CDR3 reads TGTGCCAGCAGCCACGGACAGTCTGAAGCTTTCTTT.

The rearrangement links TRBV6-6 to TRBJ2-2; D is unresolved. This CDR3 contains 13 residues. Germline lookup yields CDR1 MNHNY and CDR2 SVGAGI (reference sequence). The V and J ends lost 6 bases and 3 bases respectively, with 8 bases between them. CDR3 coding DNA: TGTGCCAGCAGCCCCAGTCACACCGGGGAGCTGTTTTTT. Its translation: CASSPSHTGELFF.

This clonotype was counted at least ten times. The chain recombines TRBV3-1 with TRBJ2-1; D remains ambiguous. The germline V gene encodes CDR1 LGHDT and CDR2 YNNKEL (reference sequence). This CDR3 has 15 residues. V lost 4 bases and J lost 2, with 12 bases in between. Here the CDR3 DNA reads TGTGCCAGCAGCCCCACAGTAAACACCTACAATGAGCAGTTCTTC. The encoded protein is CASSPTVNTYNEQFF.

This clonotype was seen only a few times. CDR3 bases: TGTGCCAGCAGCTTAGACAGTCCTCCCGGGGAGCTGTTTTTT. Amino acid sequence: CASSLDSPPGELFF. The chain carries TRBV7-9 and TRBJ2-2; D gene unclear. The germline V gene has CDR1 SEHNR and CDR2 FQNEAQ (reference sequence). This CDR3 comprises 14 residues. With 1 base removed from V and 6 bases from J, the gap between germline ends came to 9 bases.

In this sample, this clonotype turned up many times. This chain joins TRBV7-3 and TRBJ2-3; D ambiguous. The CDR3 runs to 13 residues. The germline CDR1 and CDR2 sequences are SGHTA and FQGTGA. V was clipped by 5 bases and J by 2 bases, with 8 bases between them. For the CDR3, the DNA is TGTGCCAGCAGCGAGCCGGCCACAGATACGCAGTATTTT. Protein: CASSEPATDTQYF.

The J gene is TRBJ2-7, the V gene TRBV7-9; D remains ambiguous. In germline, CDR1 is SEHNR, CDR2 FQNEAQ (reference sequence). The CDR3 has 15 residues. Trimming took off 0 bases at V and 0 bases at J, with 9 bases between the two ends. As DNA, the CDR3 is TGTGCCAGCAGCTTAGCGCTGGCCGGCTCCTACGAGCAGTACTTC. It specifies CASSLALAGSYEQYF.

The table lists this clonotype with many counts. The CDR3, as DNA: TGTGCCAGCAGCTTAGGGAAGAACACCGGGGAGCTGTTTTTT. Translated, it gives CASSLGKNTGELFF. The rearrangement uses TRBV7-2 and TRBJ2-2; D is uncertain. Trimming shortened V by 1 base and J by 1 base, and 4 bases separated the two germline ends. This CDR3 region has 14 residues. CDR1 and CDR2 (germline): SGHTA, FQGNSA.

Only a few counts were recorded for this clonotype. The chain uses TRBV2 and TRBJ2-2, with D possibly TRBD1 on 6 matching bases. The CDR3 is 15 amino acids. Between the trimmed V and J ends, which lost 7 bases and 1 base, there was a span of 13 bases. The germline V gene has CDR1 SNHLY and CDR2 FYNNEI. The CDR3 reads CASKGARGNTGELFF. CDR3 sequence (DNA): TGTGCCAGCAAAGGAGCCAGGGGGAACACCGGGGAGCTGTTTTTT.

This clonotype was detected ten times or more. The V and J genes are TRBV7-8 and TRBJ2-2; 8 positions match TRBD1. Germline trimming cut 3 bases from V and 0 bases from J; bases unmatched to any gene: 12. Germline V gene sequence: CDR1 SGHVS, CDR2 FQNEAQ. The CDR3 has 19 residues. CDR3: CASSFPRGQGASNTGELFF. In DNA form, the CDR3 reads TGTGCCAGCAGCTTTCCCCGCGGCCAGGGGGCGTCGAACACCGGGGAGCTGTTTTTT. The whole variable domain, remainder taken from reference TRBV7-8 and TRBJ2-2, is GAGVSQSPRYKVAKRGQDVALRCDPISGHVSLFWYQQALGQGPEFLTYFQNEAQLDKSGLPSDRFFAERPEGSVSTLKIQRTQQEDSAVYLCASSFPRGQGASNTGELFFGEGSRLTVL.

V and J are TRBV28 and TRBJ2-3; no clear D. The germline V gene encodes CDR1 MDHEN and CDR2 SYDVKM. CDR3 length: 12 residues. Trimming cost V 10 bases and J 1 base, with 9 bases left between them. The CDR3 DNA follows: TGTGCCACCCGGGTGGGCACAGATACGCAGTATTTT. Encoded protein: CATRVGTDTQYF.

The chain recombines TRBV4-3 with TRBJ2-3; the match to TRBD1 covers 8 bases. Trimming took 0 bases from V and 6 from J; bases not matched to a gene: 8. Germline values: CDR1 LGHNA, CDR2 YSLEER. The CDR3 is made up of 16 amino acids. The CDR3 nucleotides read TGCGCCAGCAGCCAAGATTCGACAGGGGCGGGGGATACGCAGTATTTT. Its protein product is CASSQDSTGAGDTQYF.

The chain employs TRBV4-1 and TRBJ2-5; D not certain. The germline CDR1 and CDR2 sequences are MGHRA and YSYEKL. The germline V and J ends were trimmed by 6 bases and 5 bases, with 19 bases remaining between them. This CDR3 spans 15 amino acids. In nucleotides, the CDR3 is TGCGCCAGCAGTTCTAACCGACACCTAGGGGAGACCCAGTACTTC. Translated: CASSSNRHLGETQYF.

The chain carries TRBV29-1 and TRBJ2-5; 13 bases are a match to TRBD2. J was trimmed by 5 bases and V by 1 base; bases with no gene match: 4. The CDR3 spans 15 residues. Germline lookup yields CDR1 SQVTM and CDR2 ANQGSEA. Here the CDR3 DNA reads TGCAGCGTTGAAGGGACTAGCGGGAGATTGGAGACCCAGTACTTC. Amino acids: CSVEGTSGRLETQYF. The full variable domain, completed using reference TRBV29-1 and TRBJ2-5, is SAVISQKPSRDICQRGTSLTIQCQVDSQVTMMFWYRQQPGQSLTLIATANQGSEATYESGFVIDKFPISRPNLTFSTLTVSNMSPEDSSIYLCSVEGTSGRLETQYFGPGTRLLVL.

In this sample, this clonotype turned up a few times. The CDR3 nucleotides are TGCAGCGTCCTCTCCACAGGGTCCGATGAGCAGTTCTTC. The encoded protein is CSVLSTGSDEQFF. The genes are TRBV29-1 and TRBJ2-1; the D gene is possibly TRBD1 (6 bases). Germline V lookup: CDR1 SQVTM, CDR2 ANQGSEA. V was trimmed by 6 bases and J by 8 bases, leaving 17 bases between them. The CDR3 spans 13 residues.

This clonotype has a handful of counts. The rearrangement uses TRBV5-6 and TRBJ2-5; unclear D gene. V was cut by 3 bases and J by 5 bases, with 8 bases left in between. This CDR3 is 12 amino acids long. Per germline, CDR1 SGHDT and CDR2 YYEEEE. The CDR3, as DNA: TGTGCCAGCAGCTGGGCCCAGGAGACCCAGTACTTC. Protein: CASSWAQETQYF.

At least ten counts were recorded for this clonotype. The chain employs TRBV7-3 and TRBJ2-7, with TRBD1 matching over 9 bases. Germline V gene data show CDR1 as SGHTA and CDR2 as FQGTGA. This CDR3 contains 18 residues. Trimming took 3 bases from V and 2 from J; bases not matched to a gene: 14. This chain's CDR3 is CASSFRTGEARRAYEQYF. DNA of the CDR3: TGTGCCAGCAGCTTCCGGACAGGGGAGGCTAGAAGGGCCTACGAGCAGTACTTC. Drawing the rest from reference TRBV7-3 and TRBJ2-7, the complete variable domain is GAGVSQTPSNKVTEKGKYVELRCDPISGHTALYWYRQSLGQGPEFLIYFQGTGAADDSGLPNDRFFAVRPEGSVSTLKIQRTERGDSAVYLCASSFRTGEARRAYEQYFGPGTRLTVT.

This clonotype was picked up many times. The chain couples TRBV7-9 to TRBJ1-1, with D tentatively TRBD1 (6 bases). The CDR3 loop spans 12 amino acids. Germline V lookup: CDR1 SEHNR, CDR2 FQNEAQ (reference sequence). V gave up 5 bases and J gave up 4 bases, with 8 bases separating them. CDR3 coding DNA: TGTGCCAGCAGCCGGGGGGCCACTGAAGCTTTCTTT. Its translation is CASSRGATEAFF.

This clonotype has a handful of counts. The chain employs TRBV5-4 and TRBJ2-1; D not resolved. V lost 2 bases, J lost 10 bases, and 7 bases lay in between. Germline assignment: CDR1 SGHNT and CDR2 YYREEE (reference sequence). The length of the CDR3 is 11 residues. The CDR3 spells CASSFLEEQFF. CDR3 nucleotide sequence: TGTGCCAGCAGCTTTTTAGAGGAGCAGTTCTTC. The full variable domain, in which reference TRBV5-4 and TRBJ2-1 provide the parts outside the CDR3, is ETGVTQSPTHLIKTRGQQVTLRCSSQSGHNTVSWYQQALGQGPQFIFQYYREEENGRGNFPPRFSGLQFPNYSSELNVNALELDDSALYLCASSFLEEQFFGPGTRLTVL.

This chain uses TRBV6-1 with TRBJ2-1, with TRBD2 matching 8 bases. In germline, CDR1 is MNHNS, CDR2 SASEGT. The CDR3 has 12 amino acids. J gave up 14 bases and V 0 bases, and 3 bases lay outside the gene matches. Written as DNA, the CDR3 is TGTGCCAGCAGTGAAGCCCCAGCGGGGGAGTTCTTC. It translates to CASSEAPAGEFF.

This clonotype was found many times. The chain employs TRBV4-3 and TRBJ2-7; a weak D match, TRBD2 (5 bases). CDR1 is LGHNA and CDR2 is YSLEER in the germline V gene. V was clipped by 0 bases and J by 6 bases, with 6 bases between them. This CDR3 comprises 12 residues. CDR3 DNA sequence: TGCGCCAGCAGCCAAGAGGGGAGCGAGCAGTACTTC. This translates into CASSQEGSEQYF.

The chain joins TRBV7-9 to TRBJ2-7; a weak D match, TRBD2 (5 bases). The CDR3 loop spans 12 amino acids. The germline V gene has CDR1 SEHNR and CDR2 FQNEAQ (reference sequence). Trimming cost V 3 bases and J 6 bases, with 9 bases left between them. Here the CDR3 reads CASSFSGGEQYV. As DNA, the CDR3 is TGTGCCAGCAGCTTTTCAGGAGGCGAGCAGTACGTC.

This clonotype was counted between two and nine times. The rearrangement uses TRBV12-3 or TRBV12-4 and TRBJ1-3; D gene uncertain. The CDR3 totals 11 residues. The V and J ends lost 8 bases and 3 bases respectively, with 5 bases between them. CDR3 nucleotide sequence: TGTGCCAGCTCAATTGGAAACACCATATATTTT. Translated, it gives CASSIGNTIYF.

This clonotype turned up a few times. The chain combines TRBV20-1 with TRBJ2-1; 12 nucleotides match TRBD2. From germline, CDR1 is DFQATT and CDR2 SNEGSKA (reference sequence). This CDR3 spans 15 amino acids. J gave up 7 bases and V 6 bases, and 10 bases lay outside the gene matches. For the CDR3, the DNA is TGCAGTGCCCGGGCTAGCGGGGGGGCGTGGAATGAGCAGTTCTTC. Amino acids: CSARASGGAWNEQFF.

This clonotype appeared many times. V and J are TRBV21-1 and TRBJ2-2; the D call in the table, TRBD1, was not verified against the DNA. TRBV21-1 is designated a pseudogene. The CDR3 spans 20 residues. This CDR3 reads CASPGRVEDRAPSNTGELFF. The CDR3 nucleotides are TGTGCCAGCCCGGGACGGGTTGAGGACAGGGCCCCGTCGAACACCGGGGAGCTGTTTTTT.

This clonotype was counted only a few times. This sequence joins TRBV7-2 and TRBJ1-6, with a weak D call TRBD1 (5 bases). V was shortened by 1 base and J by 7 bases, with 8 bases between the two germline ends. The germline V gene has CDR1 SGHTA and CDR2 FQGNSA. The CDR3 extends over 14 amino acids. CDR3 nucleotide sequence: TGTGCCAGCAGCTTAGGGGGGAGGAATTCACCCCTCCACTTT. This encodes CASSLGGRNSPLHF.

This clonotype was recorded many times. The rearrangement uses TRBV7-9 and TRBJ1-1, with TRBD1 matching over 10 bases. Losses at the gene ends were 3 bases for V and 6 bases for J; bases not matched to a gene: 4. There are 14 residues in the CDR3. Germline assignment: CDR1 SEHNR and CDR2 FQNEAQ (reference sequence). The CDR3 sequence is CASSLTGGLPEAFF. As DNA, the CDR3 is TGTGCCAGCAGCTTGACAGGGGGCCTCCCTGAAGCTTTCTTT.

By its share, this clonotype is medium-sized. The chain combines TRBV12-3 or TRBV12-4 with TRBJ1-1, with TRBD1 as a possible D gene (5 bases). CDR3 size: 15 residues. V was pared by 5 bases and J by 5 bases, with 18 bases between. The CDR3 DNA is TGTGCCAGCAGTCCCCTTGGGGGGTTTGGGACTGAAGCTTTCTTT. Protein product: CASSPLGGFGTEAFF.